The TCR beta chain described here comes from a study of T cells expressing NK-cell markers. CDR1 is SGHTA, CDR2 FQGTGA, per germline. This CDR3 region has 17 residues. TCRdb reprocessed the 5' RACE reads and reports one entry per CDR3 protein, with no DNA. The table lists more than 250,000 distinct CDR3 sequences, with about 0.39% in the top ten. The chain couples TRBV7-3 to TRBJ2-1; there is no DNA to check the TCRdb D call of TRBD1. The sequence derives from a man aged 18 to 29 in good health. Sequencing used blood T cells: a sorted CD56 or NKG2C T cell subset, CD4+ or CD8+ T cells, or bulk PBMC T cells (not recorded which). The CDR3 sequence: CASSESSGTGGHNEQFF. The variable domain in full, with the rest retrieved from reference TRBV7-3 and TRBJ2-1, is GAGVSQTPSNKVTEKGKYVELRCDPISGHTALYWYRQSLGQGPEFLIYFQGTGAADDSGLPNDRFFAVRPEGSVSTLKIQRTERGDSAVYLCASSESSGTGGHNEQFFGPGTRLTVL.